This T cell receptor (beta chain) was sequenced for a study of T cells after yellow fever vaccination. Study context: Any fraction with a low cell number was prepared using SMART-Seq v4 Ultra Low Input.

The CDR3 consists of 16 residues. Germline values: CDR1 SEHNR, CDR2 FQNEAQ (reference sequence). Trimming removed 6 bases from V and 4 bases from J; junction bases left unmatched: 13. This clonotype was detected many times. The study made its TCR cDNA through 5'RACE template switching. That step introduced a universal primer site along with UMIs. TCRdb fed the 5' RACE reads into MiXCR, producing one record per CDR3 protein. The sample has 300,000 or so distinct CDR3 sequences, under 15% seen once. The chain uses TRBV7-9 and TRBJ2-7; 9 bases align to TRBD2. This clonotype was obtained from a young man who received the YFV17D yellow fever vaccine. The sequencing here drew on CD4+ T cells sorted from PBMCs, taken 45 days after the yellow fever booster vaccination. In DNA form, the CDR3 reads TGTGCCAGCAGTTCCTCCTCGAGCGGGAGGTCATACGAGCAGTACTTC. It specifies CASSSSSSGRSYEQYF.